This TCR beta chain was profiled in a study of blood T cells in healthy people across ages. Study-wide background: The template switching approach captured approximately one barcoded beta molecule for every two T cells.

A remark on this clonotype: Its antigen is unidentified.

In terms of origin and age, donors were healthy Caucasian individuals from Russia aged roughly 6 to 95. This CDR3 contains 15 residues. Germline CDR1 is SEHNR and CDR2 is FQNEAQ (reference sequence). The V gene lost 3 bases and the J gene lost 0 bases, with 11 bases spanning the gap. Study-level findings and limits: The unknown donor CMV status may have confounded expanded clonotype changes.

The authors ran a second PCR of about 6 to 11 cycles using a sample-barcoded 5' primer and a J-beta primer mix. TCRdb re-called the 5' RACE reads with MiXCR, one entry per CDR3 protein. The table includes 1 million to 1.2 million distinct CDR3 sequences, under 40% detected once. This receptor was identified in a man aged 18 to 30 in good health. Sequenced sample: blood. The chain combines TRBV7-9 with TRBJ1-1; D gene ambiguous. The CDR3 spells CASSFSFGVNTEAFF. The CDR3, as DNA: TGTGCCAGCAGCTTTTCGTTCGGTGTGAACACTGAAGCTTTCTTT. The full variable domain, in which reference TRBV7-9 and TRBJ1-1 provide the parts outside the CDR3, is DTGVSQNPRHKITKRGQNVTFRCDPISEHNRLYWYRQTLGQGPEFLTYFQNEAQLEKSRLLSDRFSAERPKGSFSTLEIQRTEQGDSAMYLCASSFSFGVNTEAFFGQGTRLTVV.